This TCR beta chain was captured by sequencing in a study of blood T cell repertoires in COVID-19. Here immunoSEQ multiplex PCR was the method, and the copy in TCRdb shows in-frame clones only, minus some. The repertoire includes 130,000 or so clones, approximately 86% of them detected once, and 15% to 20% sits in the top ten. Germline lookup yields CDR1 MGHDK and CDR2 SYGVNS. V shed 0 bases and J 9 bases; nucleotides not matched to a gene: 3. The CDR3 contains 15 residues. V is TRBV25-1 and J is TRBJ2-3; TRBD2 matches at 13 bases. The TCR originated in a woman in her forties or fifties who had recovered from COVID-19. The sequenced sample was peripheral blood. CDR3 in amino acids: CASSEYEGLAGTQYF. The CDR3 region has the DNA TGTGCCAGCAGTGAATATGAGGGACTAGCGGGGACGCAGTATTTT.